The rows below give T cell receptor beta chains drawn from one sample of a study of response to subunit inactivated influenza vaccine. TCRdb re-analysed the RT-PCR reads in MiXCR, keeping a single row per CDR3 protein. The repertoire holds about 800,000 distinct CDR3 sequences, with around 20% as singletons. The specimen comprised PBMCs from blood, sampled around 5 days after vaccination. These receptors were obtained from a man between 45 and 60 years old who received an inactivated influenza vaccine. Both conserved end residues are part of each CDR3. Each record gives: clone size, D gene, V gene, J gene, CDR3 protein, CDR3 DNA. D genes are given only for firm matches. Size tells how often a clone was seen (once, few, many) or the class of an expanded clone, and some rows leave it out.

few	.	TRBV29-1	TRBJ2-1	CSVEKGGVYNEQFF	TGCAGCGTTGAAAAGGGGGGGGTTTACAATGAGCAGTTCTTC
.	.	TRBV6-2/TRBV6-3	TRBJ2-1	CATSRGEQFF	TGTGCCACCTCAAGGGGCGAGCAGTTCTTC
few	.	TRBV7-2	TRBJ2-3	CASTLPGGGDTQYF	TGTGCCAGCACCCTACCAGGGGGGGGAGATACGCAGTATTTT
.	.	TRBV6-5	TRBJ2-7	CASSYRSVGPIYEQYF	TGTGCCAGCAGTTACCGTTCCGTGGGGCCTATTTACGAGCAGTACTTC
.	.	TRBV5-1	TRBJ1-1	CASSLGADMNTEAFF	TGCGCCAGCAGCTTGGGTGCAGACATGAACACTGAAGCTTTCTTT
.	.	TRBV11-2	TRBJ2-1	CASSADLLDEQFF	TGTGCCAGCAGCGCAGACTTACTGGATGAGCAGTTCTTC
few	.	TRBV7-2	TRBJ2-5	CASSSPNGGDFQETQYF	TGTGCCAGCAGCTCCCCCAACGGGGGAGATTTCCAAGAGACCCAGTACTTC
few	.	TRBV14	TRBJ2-3	CASSQDDKSTDTQYF	TGTGCCAGCAGCCAAGATGACAAGAGCACAGATACGCAGTATTTT
few	TRBD1	TRBV6-1	TRBJ2-6	CASLTRDSSGANVLTF	TGTGCCAGCCTGACCCGGGACAGCTCTGGGGCCAACGTCCTGACTTTC
.	TRBD1	TRBV5-6	TRBJ2-1	CASSLGTAGRGEHFF	TGTGCCAGCAGCTTAGGGACAGCCGGTCGGGGTGAGCACTTCTTC
.	TRBD2	TRBV5-6	TRBJ2-1	CASSRGTSQEQFF	TGTGCCAGCAGCCGAGGGACTAGCCAGGAGCAGTTCTTC
.	.	TRBV7-3	TRBJ2-5	CASSVDIKETQYF	TGTGCCAGCAGCGTCGACATAAAAGAGACCCAGTACTTC
many	.	TRBV6-1	TRBJ2-2	CASSPRTNTGELFF	TGTGCCAGCAGTCCCCGGACCAACACCGGGGAGCTGTTTTTT
.	.	TRBV12-3/TRBV12-4	TRBJ2-1	CASSPGGPQGPYNEQFF	TGTGCCAGCAGCCCCGGAGGACCACAGGGCCCGTACAATGAGCAGTTCTTC
.	.	TRBV20-1	TRBJ2-7	CSARDPTASSYEQYF	TGCAGTGCTAGAGACCCGACAGCGTCCTCCTACGAGCAGTACTTC
.	.	TRBV4-2	TRBJ2-7	CASSQELPGEQYF	TGTGCCAGCAGCCAAGAACTGCCGGGCGAGCAGTACTTC
.	.	TRBV7-9	TRBJ1-1	CATTWASRDTEAFF	TGTGCCACCACCTGGGCCTCCCGGGACACTGAAGCTTTCTTT
.	TRBD2	TRBV7-2	TRBJ2-4	CASSSTSHIQYF	TGTGCCAGCAGCTCGACTAGCCACATTCAGTACTTC
many	.	TRBV20-1	TRBJ1-5	CSARAGDQPQHF	TGCAGTGCTAGAGCGGGGGATCAGCCCCAGCATTTT
few	TRBD2	TRBV12-3/TRBV12-4	TRBJ2-1	CASRKREGTYNEQFF	TGTGCCAGCAGAAAGCGGGAGGGAACCTACAATGAGCAGTTCTTC
.	.	TRBV5-5	TRBJ2-1	CASSPSRGNSYNEQFF	TGTGCCAGCAGCCCCTCCCGGGGGAACTCCTACAATGAGCAGTTCTTC
.	.	TRBV24-1	TRBJ1-5	CATSDQGYSNQPQHF	TGTGCCACCAGTGATCAGGGTTATAGCAATCAGCCCCAGCATTTT